This T cell receptor (beta chain) was obtained from a study of blood T cell repertoires in COVID-19. TCRdb keeps only in-frame clones here, not all; method: immunoSEQ multiplex PCR. The table lists about 240,000 clones, around 87% of them singletons. V gave up 5 bases and J gave up 2 bases, with 25 bases separating them. The CDR3 consists of 18 residues. From germline, CDR1 is SGHAT and CDR2 FQNNGV. The sequence came from a man in his sixties who had recovered from COVID-19. What was sequenced was peripheral blood. The chain links TRBV11-2 to TRBJ2-7; D is perhaps TRBD1 (5 bases). The CDR3 loop is CASSITGLNPRGPYEQYF. In DNA, the CDR3 is TGTGCCAGCAGCATAACAGGCCTTAATCCTCGCGGCCCCTACGAGCAGTACTTC.